What follows describes a single TCR beta chain. The target antigen is unknown. CDR3 length: 19 amino acids. Trimming cost V 0 bases and J 2 bases, with 22 bases left between them. Germline V CDR1 and CDR2: SGHDT, YYEEEE. Execution of the assay was at deep level. The material for each subset, its genomic DNA, was split evenly across several immunoSEQ plates. Measured with immunoSEQ multiplex PCR; TCRdb has only the in-frame clones, and not every one. The sample lists 2 million or so clones; 90% to 95% were seen once. The sample comes from a study of shared clonotypes between healthy human individuals. Whole-study results and caveats: Rarefaction demonstrated incomplete sorted-subset sequencing despite large depth. In general, naive subsets displayed greater estimated richness than memory subsets did.

The TCR sequence derives from a man younger than 35 in good health. The chain has TRBV5-6 and TRBJ2-3; D possibly corresponds to TRBD2 (7 bases). The sequenced sample consisted of naive CD4+ T cells sorted from blood. Subset noted: CD45RA+ positively selected. The chain's CDR3 is CASSLAGLGGRKVTDTQYF. The CDR3 DNA follows: TGTGCCAGCAGCTTGGCGGGCCTCGGGGGGCGGAAAGTCACAGATACGCAGTATTTT.